Listed here are 20 T cell receptor beta chains from one sample, sequenced in a study of blood T cell repertoires in COVID-19. Profiling relied on immunoSEQ multiplex PCR, and the TCRdb table lists in-frame clones only, not all of them. The profile covers 290,000 or so clones, with around nine tenths appearing a single time and roughly 1.1% taken by the ten largest. What was sequenced was PBMCs or T cells enriched from blood (not recorded which). Source of these receptors: a woman aged 25 to 45 who had recovered from COVID-19.

The rearrangement links TRBV19 to TRBJ1-1, with 10 bases identical to TRBD1. This CDR3 is 14 amino acids long. Germline values: CDR1 LNHDA, CDR2 SQIVND (reference sequence). J was trimmed by 4 bases and V by 5 bases; bases with no gene match: 4. CDR3 sequence: CASSLTGGGTEAFF. CDR3 in DNA: TGTGCCAGTAGTTTGACAGGGGGCGGCACTGAAGCTTTCTTT.

This clone was counted a single time. This sequence joins TRBV7-2 and TRBJ2-2; a weak D match, TRBD2 (5 bases). Trimming took off 4 bases at V and 6 bases at J, with 15 bases between the two ends. CDR1 is SGHTA and CDR2 is FQGNSA in the germline V gene. This CDR3 spans 15 amino acids. CDR3 coding DNA: TGTGCCAGCAGCTCACGCGTGAGGGCCGCCGGGGAGCTGTTTTTT. Translating gives CASSSRVRAAGELFF.

The V call is TRBV27, the J call TRBJ1-5; unclear D gene. Germline-derived CDR1 and CDR2 are MNHEY and SMNVEV (reference sequence). The V gene lost 5 bases and the J gene lost 0 bases, with 8 bases spanning the gap. The CDR3 is 14 residues long. The CDR3 region is CASSIRYSNQPQHF. CDR3 DNA sequence: TGTGCCAGCAGTATCCGGTATAGCAATCAGCCCCAGCATTTT.

The chain couples TRBV6-4 to TRBJ2-2; 7 bases fit TRBD1. V lost 4 bases to trimming and J lost 4 bases; unmatched junction nucleotides: 15. The germline CDR1 and CDR2 sequences are MRHNA and SNTAGT. The CDR3 is made up of 18 amino acids. The CDR3 here is CASSVTIGGAGGTGELFF. DNA for the CDR3: TGTGCCAGCAGTGTGACTATCGGTGGCGCAGGGGGCACCGGGGAGCTGTTTTTT.

This chain uses TRBV7-9 with TRBJ2-1, with 12 bases identical to TRBD2. The junction had 9 bases not matched to a gene; V was cut back by 3 bases and J by 0 bases. CDR1 is SEHNR, CDR2 FQNEAQ, per germline (reference sequence). This CDR3 contains 19 residues. DNA of the CDR3: TGTGCCAGCAGCTTGCCTAGCGGGAGGGCCTCTAGCTCCTACAATGAGCAGTTCTTC. Translating gives CASSLPSGRASSSYNEQFF.

The rearrangement joins TRBV18 to TRBJ1-1; no definite D call. The CDR3 is made up of 15 amino acids. V was cut by 0 bases and J by 5 bases, with 13 bases left in between. Germline V gene sequence: CDR1 KGHSH, CDR2 LQKENI. The CDR3 nucleotides read TGTGCCAGCTCACCACCTGAGGGAAAGGGAACTGAAGCTTTCTTT. It codes for CASSPPEGKGTEAFF.

The gene calls are TRBV19 and TRBJ1-1; a possible D gene is TRBD1 (5 bases). The ends were cut back, 1 base at V and 1 base at J, with 10 bases in the middle. CDR1 and CDR2 (germline): LNHDA, SQIVND (reference sequence). CDR3 length: 15 residues. The CDR3 region has the DNA TGTGCCAGTAGTATAGTGGGGCTGGGGAACACTGAAGCTTTCTTT. This gives the protein CASSIVGLGNTEAFF.

This chain uses TRBV30 with TRBJ2-1, with 9 positions matching TRBD2. From germline, CDR1 is GTSNPN and CDR2 SVGIG (reference sequence). V trimming: 3 bases; J trimming: 8 bases; junction bases outside the gene matches: 8. This CDR3 spans 14 amino acids. The CDR3 protein is CAWRDSGSGDEQFF. In DNA, the CDR3 is TGTGCCTGGAGAGATAGCGGGAGCGGCGATGAGCAGTTCTTC. Filled out from reference TRBV30 and TRBJ2-1, the complete variable domain reads SQTIHQWPATLVQPVGSPLSLECTVEGTSNPNLYWYRQAAGRGLQLLFYSVGIGQISSEVPQNLSASRPQDRQFILSSKKLLLSDSGFYLCAWRDSGSGDEQFFGPGTRLTVL.

V gene TRBV5-5 combines with J gene TRBJ1-3; TRBD1 agrees at 7 bases. V was pared by 4 bases and J by 2 bases, with 3 bases of the junction left unmatched. In germline, CDR1 is SGHKS, CDR2 YYEKEE (reference sequence). The length of the CDR3 is 14 residues. Written as DNA, the CDR3 is TGTGCCAGCAGCATAAGGGGGCCTGGAAACACCATATATTTT. Protein sequence: CASSIRGPGNTIYF.

V usage is TRBV19 and J usage is TRBJ2-5; TRBD1 agrees at 8 bases. CDR1 and CDR2 from the germline V gene are LNHDA and SQIVND (reference sequence). The J segment lost 4 bases and the V segment lost 5 bases, leaving 9 bases of the junction unmatched. This CDR3 has 15 residues. CDR3 coding DNA: TGTGCCAGTAGTCTAGGACAGGGTGGAGGAGAGACCCAGTACTTC. This translates into CASSLGQGGGETQYF.

This rearrangement joins TRBV28 to TRBJ2-6, with D unresolved. Germline loops: CDR1 MDHEN, CDR2 SYDVKM. V dropped 2 bases and J dropped 0 bases, with 5 bases sitting between them. The CDR3 spans 15 residues. The CDR3 nucleotides are TGTGCCAGCAGTTTACCGGGCTCTGGGGCCAACGTCCTGACTTTC. This codes for CASSLPGSGANVLTF.

This clone turned up a few times. V usage is TRBV19 and J usage is TRBJ2-7, with D perhaps matching TRBD2 (6 bases). Germline V gene sequence: CDR1 LNHDA, CDR2 SQIVND (reference sequence). The CDR3 extends over 16 amino acids. Trimming cost V 5 bases and J 4 bases, with 21 bases left between them. The DNA for the CDR3 is TGTGCCAGTAGTGCGTCTGGGGCTAGCGCGGCTTACGAGCAGTACTTC. Amino acid sequence: CASSASGASAAYEQYF. The whole variable domain, remainder taken from reference TRBV19 and TRBJ2-7, is DGGITQSPKYLFRKEGQNVTLSCEQNLNHDAMYWYRQDPGQGLRLIYYSQIVNDFQKGDIAEGYSVSREKKESFPLTVTSAQKNPTAFYLCASSASGASAAYEQYFGPGTRLTVT.

V and J are TRBV11-2 and TRBJ1-2; D not certain. The germline V and J ends were trimmed by 3 bases and 5 bases, with 7 bases remaining between them. The germline V gene encodes CDR1 SGHAT and CDR2 FQNNGV. The CDR3 sequence is 12 residues long. CDR3 sequence: CASSLAGYGYTF. The CDR3, as DNA: TGTGCCAGCAGCTTGGCGGGGTATGGCTACACCTTC. Complete variable domain (other parts from reference TRBV11-2 and TRBJ1-2): EAGVAQSPRYKIIEKRQSVAFWCNPISGHATLYWYQQILGQGPKLLIQFQNNGVVDDSQLPKDRFSAERLKGVDSTLKIQPAKLEDSAVYLCASSLAGYGYTFGSGTRLTVV.

The chain recombines TRBV5-5 with TRBJ2-1, with 11 nucleotides matching TRBD2. Germline assignment: CDR1 SGHKS and CDR2 YYEKEE (reference sequence). The CDR3 length is 15 residues. V lost 0 bases, J lost 6 bases, and 2 bases stayed unmatched. The CDR3 nucleotides read TGTGCCAGCAGCTTGGTACTAGCGGGAGTCAATGAGCAGTTCTTC. Translated, it gives CASSLVLAGVNEQFF. The whole variable domain, filled in from reference TRBV5-5 and TRBJ2-1, reads DAGVTQSPTHLIKTRGQQVTLRCSPISGHKSVSWYQQVLGQGPQFIFQYYEKEERGRGNFPDRFSARQFPNYSSELNVNALLLGDSALYLCASSLVLAGVNEQFFGPGTRLTVL.

The CDR3 DNA is TGTGCCAGCAGCTTTAGGGGACAGGGTCCGGACAATGAGCAGTTCTTC. It specifies CASSFRGQGPDNEQFF. The V and J genes are TRBV7-9 and TRBJ2-1, with 9 bases lining up with TRBD1. Germline V gene data show CDR1 as SEHNR and CDR2 as FQNEAQ (reference sequence). The CDR3 is made up of 16 amino acids. The J segment lost 5 bases and the V segment lost 3 bases, leaving 8 bases of the junction unmatched.

J is TRBJ1-2 and V is TRBV18; 9 bases are a match to TRBD1. The germline V gene has CDR1 KGHSH and CDR2 LQKENI. V was clipped by 3 bases and J by 6 bases; unmatched bases: 8. The CDR3 runs to 15 residues. For the CDR3, the DNA is TGTGCCAGCTCACCTTCCGGGACAGGGCCCCATGGCTACACCTTC. It is translated as CASSPSGTGPHGYTF.

The V gene is TRBV20-1, the J gene TRBJ1-2; unclear D gene. CDR1 and CDR2 from the germline V gene are DFQATT and SNEGSKA (reference sequence). The CDR3 has 10 residues. Trimming shortened V by 5 bases and J by 7 bases, and 8 bases separated the two germline ends. The chain's CDR3 is CSADLFGYTF. The CDR3 nucleotides read TGCAGTGCTGACTTGTTTGGCTACACCTTC.

This sequence joins TRBV7-2 and TRBJ2-5, with 8 bases aligning to TRBD2. Germline V gene data show CDR1 as SGHTA and CDR2 as FQGNSA. The CDR3 loop spans 14 amino acids. V was pared by 4 bases and J by 7 bases, with 8 bases of the junction left unmatched. CDR3 sequence: CASSSSGPEWTQYF. The CDR3 DNA reads TGTGCCAGCAGCTCTAGCGGGCCCGAGTGGACCCAGTACTTC. The whole variable domain, remainder taken from reference TRBV7-2 and TRBJ2-5, is GAGVSQSPSNKVTEKGKDVELRCDPISGHTALYWYRQSLGQGLEFLIYFQGNSAPDKSGLPSDRFSAERTGGSVSTLTIQRTQQEDSAVYLCASSSSGPEWTQYFGPGTRLLVL.

As for this clone: An end of the junction differs from the germline gene, which may be a read error. The chain has TRBV7-7 and TRBJ2-3, with D perhaps TRBD2 (5 bases). There are 16 residues in the CDR3. Germline V gene sequence: CDR1 SSHAT, CDR2 FNYEAQ (reference sequence). The CDR3 nucleotides read TGTGCTAGCAGCCTAGAGGCCAGCGGCGGTGCAGATACGCAGTATTTT. This translates into CASSLEASGGADTQYF.

The chain recombines TRBV7-3 with TRBJ2-1; D perhaps matches TRBD1 (6 bases). Looked up from germline, CDR1 is SGHTA and CDR2 is FQGTGA. The CDR3 contains 15 residues. V was clipped by 5 bases and J by 7 bases, with 18 bases between them. The CDR3 bases are TGTGCCAGCAGCGTCTCGACGCTACAGGGAAATGAGCAGTTCTTC. Translation: CASSVSTLQGNEQFF.